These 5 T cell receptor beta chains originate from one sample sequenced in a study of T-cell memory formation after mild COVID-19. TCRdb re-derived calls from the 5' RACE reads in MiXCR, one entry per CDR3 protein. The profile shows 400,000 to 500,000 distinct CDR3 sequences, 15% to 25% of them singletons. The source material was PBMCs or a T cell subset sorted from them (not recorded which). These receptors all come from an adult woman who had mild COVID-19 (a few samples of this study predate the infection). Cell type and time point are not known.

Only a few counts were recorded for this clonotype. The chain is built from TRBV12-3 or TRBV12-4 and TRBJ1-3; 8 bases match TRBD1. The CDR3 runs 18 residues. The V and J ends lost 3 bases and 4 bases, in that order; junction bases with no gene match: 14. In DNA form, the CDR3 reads TGTGCCAGCAGTTTTGGGCCTGGAGGCAGGGGGCCGGGAAACACCATATATTTT. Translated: CASSFGPGGRGPGNTIYF.

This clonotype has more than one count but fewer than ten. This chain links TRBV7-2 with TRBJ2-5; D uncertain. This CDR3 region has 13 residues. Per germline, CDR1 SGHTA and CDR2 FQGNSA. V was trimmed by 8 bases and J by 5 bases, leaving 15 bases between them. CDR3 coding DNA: TGTGCCAGCTCGGTCAGGCAGTTGGAGACCCAGTACTTC. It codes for CASSVRQLETQYF. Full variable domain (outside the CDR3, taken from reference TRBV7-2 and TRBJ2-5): GAGVSQSPSNKVTEKGKDVELRCDPISGHTALYWYRQSLGQGLEFLIYFQGNSAPDKSGLPSDRFSAERTGGSVSTLTIQRTQQEDSAVYLCASSVRQLETQYFGPGTRLLVL.

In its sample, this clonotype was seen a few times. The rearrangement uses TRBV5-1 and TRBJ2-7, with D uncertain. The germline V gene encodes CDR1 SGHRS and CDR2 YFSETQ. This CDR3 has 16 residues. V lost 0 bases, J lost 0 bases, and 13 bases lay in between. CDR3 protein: CASSLGKRVLSYEQYF. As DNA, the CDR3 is TGCGCCAGCAGCTTGGGAAAAAGAGTCCTCTCCTACGAGCAGTACTTC.

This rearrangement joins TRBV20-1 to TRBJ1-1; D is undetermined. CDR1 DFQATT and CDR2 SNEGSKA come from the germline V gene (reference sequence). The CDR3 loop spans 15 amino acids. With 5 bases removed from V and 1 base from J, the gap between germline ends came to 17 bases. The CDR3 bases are TGCAGTGCTCGCTTCCCCCGGGCCTCGAACACTGAAGCTTTCTTT. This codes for CSARFPRASNTEAFF.

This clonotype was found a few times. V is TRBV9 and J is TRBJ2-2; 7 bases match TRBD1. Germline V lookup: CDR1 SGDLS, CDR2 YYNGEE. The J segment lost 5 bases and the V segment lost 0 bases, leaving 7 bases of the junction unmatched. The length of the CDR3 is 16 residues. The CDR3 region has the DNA TGTGCCAGCAGCGTAGAGACAGGGCGAGGGACCGGGGAGCTGTTTTTT. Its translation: CASSVETGRGTGELFF. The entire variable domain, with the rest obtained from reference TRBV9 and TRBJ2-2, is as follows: DSGVTQTPKHLITATGQRVTLRCSPRSGDLSVYWYQQSLDQGLQFLIQYYNGEERAKGNILERFSAQQFPDLHSELNLSSLELGDSALYFCASSVETGRGTGELFFGEGSRLTVL.